This T cell receptor beta chain came from a study of regulatory T cells. The study, taken as a whole, reports: In CD3G-deficient patients, conventional CD4+ T cells were enriched for hydrophobic CDR3 residues at positions 6 and 7.

This clone was recorded a few times. Its specificity is not known. The primer mix had 52 TRBV and 13 TRBJ primers. Profiling relied on immunoSEQ multiplex PCR, and the TCRdb table lists in-frame clones only, not all of them. The sample holds tens of thousands of clones; roughly 92% are singletons and the top ten take about 0.99%. CD4+ T cells were divided by sorting: CD25-high CD127-low Tregs, CD25-low CD127-high conventional cells. The receptor was derived from a child aged 2-15 years with CD3G deficiency. Sequenced sample: conventional CD4+ T cells sorted from blood.

The CDR3: CASSWASGSVDTQYF. In nucleotides, the CDR3 is TGTGCCAGCAGCTGGGCTAGCGGGAGTGTAGATACGCAGTATTTT. The chain carries TRBV7-9 and TRBJ2-3; 10 positions agree with TRBD2. The CDR3 has 15 residues. The J segment lost 5 bases and the V segment lost 4 bases, leaving 6 bases of the junction unmatched. Germline V gives CDR1 SEHNR, CDR2 FQNEAQ (reference sequence).